This record concerns one TCR beta chain sequence. Its antigen is currently unknown. The junction does not match germline at one end; this may be a read error. The T cell receptor alpha and beta CDR3 regions were amplified from mRNA by semiquantitative ARM-PCR. Exponential amplification used communal superprimers after tagged nested gene-specific primers in ARM-PCR. MiXCR, applied by TCRdb to the multiplex PCR reads, yields one record per CDR3 protein. The data show approximately 15,000 distinct CDR3 sequences, about three fifths seen once. Germline assignment: CDR1 SSHAT and CDR2 FNYEAQ (reference sequence). The CDR3 totals 15 residues. Magnetic beads coated with subset-specific antibodies isolated the T cell subsets. The record originates from a study of relationships among human T cell subsets. Whole-study results and caveats: Many CDR3s were shared across Th1, Th2 and regulatory subsets. The seven subsets showed no significant differences in gene usage or CDR3 length. Bead sorting may have left some CD4+CD8+ double-positive cells.

Sample: total T cells sorted from blood. This chain links TRBV7-7 with TRBJ2-1; weak D call: TRBD2 (6 bases). The source is a man aged 35 to 55 in good health. As DNA, the CDR3 is TGTGCTAGCAGCTTAACGACCGGCGGGAACAATGAGCAGTTCTTC. The encoded protein is CASSLTTGGNNEQFF.